Listed below are T cell receptor beta chains from one sample, sequenced in a study of blood T cells in healthy people across ages. MiXCR, applied by TCRdb to the 5' RACE reads, yields one record per CDR3 protein. The table has about 1.4 million distinct CDR3 sequences, roughly 60% seen once. Sample: blood. The receptor set was obtained from a young man in good health. The CDR3 runs from the conserved cysteine through the conserved F or W. The order of the fields is V gene, J gene, CDR3 protein.

>TRBV28|TRBJ2-7
CASSTRLGTYEQYF
>TRBV9|TRBJ2-1
CASSARTSGPNEQFF
>TRBV20-1|.
CSARAPYRDYEQYF
>TRBV7-6|TRBJ1-6
CASSLEAYSPLHF
>TRBV3-1|TRBJ2-1
CASSQVGVYNEQFF
>TRBV29-1|TRBJ2-1
CSACRGHEQFF
>TRBV7-2|.
CASSLPESGYEQYF
>TRBV5-1|TRBJ2-1
CASSLGLGQGAYNEQFF
>TRBV15|TRBJ1-5
CATRSGFSNQPQHF
>TRBV10-2|TRBJ2-1
CASTWTSADNEQFF
>TRBV5-1|TRBJ2-5
CASSLSGALSRETQYF
>TRBV6-2/TRBV6-3|TRBJ2-3
CASSRRSDTQYF
>TRBV5-1|TRBJ2-7
CASRDIRDISYEQYF
>TRBV7-9|TRBJ2-7
CASSLGSIYEQYF
>TRBV20-1|TRBJ1-6
CSARPHKWIGPPLHF
>TRBV7-9|TRBJ2-5
CASSLIRGQGKETQYF
>TRBV12-3/TRBV12-4|TRBJ2-5
CASSPTRTGSGTQYF
>TRBV29-1|TRBJ2-3
CSAEIMDTQYF
>TRBV20-1|TRBJ2-1
CSASRRAGGNEQFF
>TRBV24-1|TRBJ2-6
CATSDPGITSGANVLTF
>TRBV20-1|TRBJ1-5
CSARVYSQPQHF
>TRBV19|TRBJ2-4
CATVGGTSGIKNIQYF
>TRBV10-3|TRBJ2-1
CATTLGLAGRNEQFF
>TRBV20-1|TRBJ2-5
CSAGTSGTETQYF
>TRBV5-1|TRBJ2-3
CASSLDTGGTDTQYF